This entry describes one T cell receptor (beta chain). Its antigen is unidentified. This table comes from immunoSEQ multiplex PCR, and its TCRdb copy is limited to in-frame clones, with some not included. The table shows about 88,000 clones, with approximately 85% occurring only once. These data come from a study of OX40 agonist ivuxolimab in advanced cancers. Study context: Past anti-PD-1, anti-PD-L1 or anti-CTLA-4 therapy was accepted, and roughly 38% had received some.

The CDR3 runs to 15 residues. Trimming stripped 1 base from V and 6 bases from J, with 15 bases between. The germline V gene encodes CDR1 SGHTA and CDR2 FQGNSA. Overall study findings and caveats: There were, on average, more expanded clones in CD8+ T cells than in CD4+. Doses of 0.1 to 3.0 mg/kg were accompanied by clonal expansion of CD4+ and CD8+ blood T cells by week 6.

Sampling times: baseline, cycle 4 day 1, cycle 7 day 1. This clonotype originated in an adult with an advanced solid tumor such as melanoma, head and neck, liver or kidney cancer. Sequenced material: CD4+ or CD8+ T cells sorted from blood, taken in a trial of the OX40 agonist ivuxolimab. The rearrangement links TRBV7-2 to TRBJ1-1; perhaps TRBD1 as D (5 bases). CDR3 amino acids: CASSLEPGFNSEAFF. In nucleotides, the CDR3 is TGTGCCAGCAGCTTAGAACCAGGGTTTAACTCTGAAGCTTTCTTT. Full variable domain (remainder filled in from reference TRBV7-2 and TRBJ1-1): GAGVSQSPSNKVTEKGKDVELRCDPISGHTALYWYRQSLGQGLEFLIYFQGNSAPDKSGLPSDRFSAERTGGSVSTLTIQRTQQEDSAVYLCASSLEPGFNSEAFFGQGTRLTVV.